Below, 2 T cell receptor beta chains from the same sample are listed, as sequenced in a study of blood T cell repertoires in COVID-19. Produced via immunoSEQ multiplex PCR; TCRdb's table is partial and in-frame only. The sample yields some 360,000 clones, roughly 87% seen once. The sequenced sample consisted of peripheral blood. Every receptor here comes from a woman in her fifties or sixties with COVID-19, enrolled during active disease.

The rearrangement links TRBV29-1 to TRBJ1-1, with D perhaps TRBD1 (6 bases). CDR1 SQVTM and CDR2 ANQGSEA come from the germline V gene. V was cut by 7 bases and J by 2 bases, with 11 bases left in between. This CDR3 has 12 residues. This chain's CDR3 is CSGKTGNTEAFF. CDR3 DNA sequence: TGCAGCGGAAAGACAGGAAACACTGAAGCTTTCTTT.

The rearrangement links TRBV7-8 to TRBJ2-5, with D perhaps TRBD1 (5 bases). The length of the CDR3 is 16 residues. Germline V gene lookup returns CDR1 SGHVS and CDR2 FQNEAQ. Trimming took 0 bases from V and 3 from J, leaving 14 bases between them. The CDR3 DNA reads as TGTGCCAGCAGCTTAGCACTAACCGACAGAGAAGAGACCCAGTACTTC. Its protein is CASSLALTDREETQYF.